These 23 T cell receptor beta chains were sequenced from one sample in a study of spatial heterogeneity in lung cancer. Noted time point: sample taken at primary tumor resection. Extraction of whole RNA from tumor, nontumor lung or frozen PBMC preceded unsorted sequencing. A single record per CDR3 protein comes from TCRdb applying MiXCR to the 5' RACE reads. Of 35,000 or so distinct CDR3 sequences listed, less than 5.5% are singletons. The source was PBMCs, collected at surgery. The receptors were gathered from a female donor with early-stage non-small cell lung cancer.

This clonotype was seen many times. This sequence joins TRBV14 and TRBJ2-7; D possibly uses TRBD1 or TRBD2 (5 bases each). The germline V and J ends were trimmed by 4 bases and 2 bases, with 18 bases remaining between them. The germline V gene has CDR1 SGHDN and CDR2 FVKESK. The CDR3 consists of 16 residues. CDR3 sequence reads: CASSRGSVGHPYEQYF. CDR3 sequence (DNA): TGTGCCAGCAGCCGAGGGTCTGTGGGGCACCCCTACGAGCAGTACTTC.

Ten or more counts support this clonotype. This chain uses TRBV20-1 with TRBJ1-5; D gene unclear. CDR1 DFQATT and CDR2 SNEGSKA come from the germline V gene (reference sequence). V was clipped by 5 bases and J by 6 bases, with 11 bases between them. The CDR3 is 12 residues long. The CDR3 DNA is TGCAGTGCTTGGTCTAACGGTCAGCCCCAGCATTTT. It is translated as CSAWSNGQPQHF.

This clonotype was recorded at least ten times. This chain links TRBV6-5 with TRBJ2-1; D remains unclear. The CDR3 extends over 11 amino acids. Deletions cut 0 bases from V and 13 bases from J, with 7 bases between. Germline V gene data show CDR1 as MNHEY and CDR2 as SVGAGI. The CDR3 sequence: CASSYSRPQFF. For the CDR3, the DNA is TGTGCCAGCAGTTACTCCAGGCCCCAGTTCTTC.

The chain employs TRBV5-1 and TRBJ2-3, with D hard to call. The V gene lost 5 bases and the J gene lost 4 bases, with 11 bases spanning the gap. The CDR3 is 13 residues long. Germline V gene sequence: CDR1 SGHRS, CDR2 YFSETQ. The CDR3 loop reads CASSPHGADTQYF. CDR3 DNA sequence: TGCGCCAGCAGTCCTCATGGGGCAGATACGCAGTATTTT.

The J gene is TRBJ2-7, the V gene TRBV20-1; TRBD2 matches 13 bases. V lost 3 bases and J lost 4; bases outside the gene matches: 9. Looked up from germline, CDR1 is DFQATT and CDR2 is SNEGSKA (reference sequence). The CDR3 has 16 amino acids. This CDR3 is CSASSPTSGRWYEQYF. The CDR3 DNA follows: TGCAGTGCTAGTAGCCCGACTAGCGGGAGGTGGTACGAGCAGTACTTC.

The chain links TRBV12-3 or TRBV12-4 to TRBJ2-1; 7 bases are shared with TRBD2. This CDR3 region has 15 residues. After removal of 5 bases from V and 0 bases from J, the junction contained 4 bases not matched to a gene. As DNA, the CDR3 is TGTGCCAGCAGTCCCGGGACTATCTCCTACAATGAGCAGTTCTTC. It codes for CASSPGTISYNEQFF.

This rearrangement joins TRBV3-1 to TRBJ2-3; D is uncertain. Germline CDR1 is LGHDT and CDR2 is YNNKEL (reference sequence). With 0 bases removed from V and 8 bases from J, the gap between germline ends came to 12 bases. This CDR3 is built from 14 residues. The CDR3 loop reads CASSQDRPSSTQYF. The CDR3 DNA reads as TGTGCCAGCAGCCAAGATCGTCCTTCGAGTACGCAGTATTTT.

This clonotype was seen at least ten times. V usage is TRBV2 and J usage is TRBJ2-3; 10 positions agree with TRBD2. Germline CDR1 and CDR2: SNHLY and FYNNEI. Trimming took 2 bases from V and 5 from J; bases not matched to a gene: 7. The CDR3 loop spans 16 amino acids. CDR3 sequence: CASSEWASGGEDTQYF. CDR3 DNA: TGTGCCAGCAGTGAATGGGCGAGCGGGGGGGAAGATACGCAGTATTTT. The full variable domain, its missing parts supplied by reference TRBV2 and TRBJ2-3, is EPEVTQTPSHQVTQMGQEVILRCVPISNHLYFYWYRQILGQKVEFLVSFYNNEISEKSEIFDDQFSVERPDGSNFTLKIRSTKLEDSAMYFCASSEWASGGEDTQYFGPGTRLTVL.

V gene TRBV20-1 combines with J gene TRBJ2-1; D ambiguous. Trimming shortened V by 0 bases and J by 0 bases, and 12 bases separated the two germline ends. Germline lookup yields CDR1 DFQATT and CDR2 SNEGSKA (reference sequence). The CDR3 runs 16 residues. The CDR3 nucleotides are TGCAGTGCTAGAGATCGAATCGGAAGCTCCTACAATGAGCAGTTCTTC. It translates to CSARDRIGSSYNEQFF.

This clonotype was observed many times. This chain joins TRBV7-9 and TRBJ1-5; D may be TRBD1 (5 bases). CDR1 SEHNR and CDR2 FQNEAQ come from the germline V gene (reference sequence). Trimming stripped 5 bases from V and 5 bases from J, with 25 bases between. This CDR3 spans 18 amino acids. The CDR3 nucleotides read TGTGCCAGCAGCGTTAGTGGGGCCTCAGGCGGACCGTATCAGCCCCAGCATTTT. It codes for CASSVSGASGGPYQPQHF.

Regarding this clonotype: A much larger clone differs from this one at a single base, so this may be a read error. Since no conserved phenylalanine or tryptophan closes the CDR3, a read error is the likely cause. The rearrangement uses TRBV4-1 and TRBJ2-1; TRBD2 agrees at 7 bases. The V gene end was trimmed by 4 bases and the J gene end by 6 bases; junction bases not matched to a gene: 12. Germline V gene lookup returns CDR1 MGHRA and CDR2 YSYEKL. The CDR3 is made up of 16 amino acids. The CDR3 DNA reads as TGCGCCAGCAGCCTGGCGGGGAGCGGGGTAGGCAATGAGCAGTTCTCC. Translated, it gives CASSLAGSGVGNEQFS.

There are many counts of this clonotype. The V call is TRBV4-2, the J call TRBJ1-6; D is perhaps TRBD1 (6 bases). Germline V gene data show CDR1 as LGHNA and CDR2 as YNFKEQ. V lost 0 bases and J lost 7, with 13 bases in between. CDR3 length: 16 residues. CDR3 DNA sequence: TGTGCCAGCAGCCAAGAGGTCGGGGGCACGAATTCACCCCTCCACTTT. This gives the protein CASSQEVGGTNSPLHF.

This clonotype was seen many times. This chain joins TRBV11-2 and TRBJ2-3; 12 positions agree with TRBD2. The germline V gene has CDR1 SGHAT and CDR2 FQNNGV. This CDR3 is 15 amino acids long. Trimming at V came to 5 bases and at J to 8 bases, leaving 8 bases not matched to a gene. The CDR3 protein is CASSPGLAGISTQYF. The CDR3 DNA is TGTGCCAGCAGCCCTGGACTAGCGGGGATTAGTACGCAGTATTTT.

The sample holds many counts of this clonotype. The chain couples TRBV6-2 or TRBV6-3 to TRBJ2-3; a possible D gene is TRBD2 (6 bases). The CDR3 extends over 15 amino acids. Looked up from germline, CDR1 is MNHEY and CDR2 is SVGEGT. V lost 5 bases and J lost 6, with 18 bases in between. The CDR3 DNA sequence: TGTGCCAGCAGTACCGGACGCGGCGGGGCCGATACGCAGTATTTT. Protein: CASSTGRGGADTQYF.

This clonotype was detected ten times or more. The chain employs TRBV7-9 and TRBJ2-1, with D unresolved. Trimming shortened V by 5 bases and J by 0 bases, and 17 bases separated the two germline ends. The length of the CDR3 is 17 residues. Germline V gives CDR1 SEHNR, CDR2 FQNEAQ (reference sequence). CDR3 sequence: CASSAPSRRSSYNEQFF. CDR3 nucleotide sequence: TGTGCCAGCAGCGCCCCCTCCCGTAGGAGCTCCTACAATGAGCAGTTCTTC.

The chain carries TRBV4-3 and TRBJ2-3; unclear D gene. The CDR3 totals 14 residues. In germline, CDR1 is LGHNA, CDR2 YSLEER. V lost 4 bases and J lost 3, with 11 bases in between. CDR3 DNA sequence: TGCGCCAGCAGCCTGACCTTGGGGACAGATACGCAGTATTTT. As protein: CASSLTLGTDTQYF.

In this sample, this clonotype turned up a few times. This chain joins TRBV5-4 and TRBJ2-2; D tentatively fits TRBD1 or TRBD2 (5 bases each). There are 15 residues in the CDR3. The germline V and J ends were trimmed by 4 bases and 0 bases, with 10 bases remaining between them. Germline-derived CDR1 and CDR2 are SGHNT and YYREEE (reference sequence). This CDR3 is CASSKGTANTGELFF. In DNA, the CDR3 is TGTGCCAGCAGCAAAGGGACGGCGAACACCGGGGAGCTGTTTTTT.

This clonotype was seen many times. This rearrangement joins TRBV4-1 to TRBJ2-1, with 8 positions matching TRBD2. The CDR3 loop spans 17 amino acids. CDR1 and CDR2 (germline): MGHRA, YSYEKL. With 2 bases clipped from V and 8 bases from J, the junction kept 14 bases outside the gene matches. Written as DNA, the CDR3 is TGCGCCAGCAGCCAACCCCGACTGGCGGGAGGAAGGTATGAGCAGTTCTTC. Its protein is CASSQPRLAGGRYEQFF.

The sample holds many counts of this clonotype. The CDR3 sequence is CATSRGWETQYF. The CDR3 DNA sequence: TGTGCCACCTCCAGGGGTTGGGAGACCCAGTACTTC. This chain uses TRBV15 with TRBJ2-5; D possibly corresponds to TRBD1 (6 bases). The germline CDR1 and CDR2 sequences are LNHNV and YYDKDF (reference sequence). Trimming removed 8 bases from V and 5 bases from J, with 12 bases in between. This CDR3 comprises 12 residues.

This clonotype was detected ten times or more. DNA for the CDR3: TGCAGCGCCGCCGGGACTTACTACAATGAGCAGTTCTTC. Protein: CSAAGTYYNEQFF. The J gene is TRBJ2-1, the V gene TRBV29-1; D is perhaps TRBD2 (6 bases). CDR3 size: 13 residues. Germline CDR1 reads SQVTM; CDR2 reads ANQGSEA. V was pared by 7 bases and J by 3 bases, with 13 bases between.

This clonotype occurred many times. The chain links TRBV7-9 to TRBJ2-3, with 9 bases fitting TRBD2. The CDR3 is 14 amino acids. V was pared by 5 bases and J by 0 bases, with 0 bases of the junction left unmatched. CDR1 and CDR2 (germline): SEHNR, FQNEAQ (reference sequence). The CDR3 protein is CASSTSGSTDTQYF. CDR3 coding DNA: TGTGCCAGCAGCACTAGCGGGAGCACAGATACGCAGTATTTT. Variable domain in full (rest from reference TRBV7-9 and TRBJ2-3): DTGVSQNPRHKITKRGQNVTFRCDPISEHNRLYWYRQTLGQGPEFLTYFQNEAQLEKSRLLSDRFSAERPKGSFSTLEIQRTEQGDSAMYLCASSTSGSTDTQYFGPGTRLTVL.

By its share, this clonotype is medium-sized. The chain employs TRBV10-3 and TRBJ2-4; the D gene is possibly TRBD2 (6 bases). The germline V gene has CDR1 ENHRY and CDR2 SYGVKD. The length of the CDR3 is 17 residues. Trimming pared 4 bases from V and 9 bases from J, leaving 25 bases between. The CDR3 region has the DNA TGTGCCATCAGTGCCAGCCCTTGGACCCAGGCGGGAAGCATTCAGTACTTC. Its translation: CAISASPWTQAGSIQYF.

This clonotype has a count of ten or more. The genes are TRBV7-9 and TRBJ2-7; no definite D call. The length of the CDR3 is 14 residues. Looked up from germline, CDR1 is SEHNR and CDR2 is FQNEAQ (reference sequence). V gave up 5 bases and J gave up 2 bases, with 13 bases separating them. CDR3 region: CASSQYYTTYEQYF. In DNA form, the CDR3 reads TGTGCCAGCAGCCAGTACTACACCACCTACGAGCAGTACTTC.